Shown below are 15 T cell receptor beta chains from a single sample sequenced in a study of T-cell reconstitution after alpha-beta-depleted transplantation in children. Library preparation (for TCRbeta) was performed with unique molecular identifiers. TCRdb analysed the PCR reads with MiXCR anew, one entry per CDR3 protein. The sample has about 1,000,000 distinct CDR3 sequences; roughly 29% are singletons. The material sequenced was PBMCs, mostly from graft donor cells, taken 360 days after TCRalphabeta/CD19-depleted stem cell transplant. These TCRs come from a boy in the first two years of life who had a stem cell transplant for SCID, so the T cells may come from the graft donor.

V and J are TRBV11-2 and TRBJ2-3; 10 nucleotides match TRBD2. The V gene's germline CDR1 is SGHAT and CDR2 FQNNGV. This CDR3 contains 16 residues. J was trimmed by 2 bases and V by 1 base; bases with no gene match: 3. The DNA of the CDR3 is TGTGCCAGCAGCTTAGTACTAGCGGGGACCACAGATACGCAGTATTTT. Protein product: CASSLVLAGTTDTQYF.

This clonotype has just a few counts. The chain couples TRBV10-3 to TRBJ2-1, with TRBD2 identical over 8 bases. There are 18 residues in the CDR3. Germline loops: CDR1 ENHRY, CDR2 SYGVKD. Unmatched junction bases numbered 20, after V lost 5 bases and J lost 8 bases. CDR3 sequence reads: CAISSRMSGGDLLDEQFF. CDR3 in DNA: TGTGCCATCAGTAGCCGCATGTCGGGGGGGGATCTGTTGGATGAGCAGTTCTTC.

This clonotype occurred many times. This chain's CDR3 is CASSQTGGLLGELFF. As DNA, the CDR3 is TGTGCCAGCAGTCAAACAGGGGGCTTATTGGGGGAGCTGTTTTTT. This chain uses TRBV28 with TRBJ2-2; 9 nucleotides agree with TRBD1. The CDR3 length is 15 residues. The V gene's germline CDR1 is MDHEN and CDR2 SYDVKM. Germline trimming cut 5 bases from V and 8 bases from J; bases unmatched to any gene: 9.

The J gene is TRBJ1-6, the V gene TRBV3-1; D may be TRBD1 (5 bases). This CDR3 is built from 14 residues. Germline V gene data show CDR1 as LGHDT and CDR2 as YNNKEL (reference sequence). Trimming removed 4 bases at V and 8 bases at J, with 12 bases between. The CDR3 nucleotides read TGTGCCAGCAGCCGTAGGGACTTTGATTCACCCCTCCACTTT. Translated, it gives CASSRRDFDSPLHF.

Ten or more counts support this clonotype. This rearrangement joins TRBV12-3 or TRBV12-4 to TRBJ1-1, with 8 bases aligning to TRBD1. Losses at the gene ends were 3 bases for V and 3 bases for J; bases not matched to a gene: 6. The CDR3 loop spans 15 amino acids. The CDR3: CASSFRGRTDTEAFF. The CDR3 coding sequence is TGTGCCAGCAGTTTCAGGGGGCGCACGGACACTGAAGCTTTCTTT.

The rearrangement joins TRBV12-3 or TRBV12-4 to TRBJ2-5; D remains unclear. The V end lost 1 base, the J end lost 5 bases, and 11 bases lay between the germline ends. The CDR3 covers 14 residues. CDR3: CASSLVHPRETQYF. In DNA, the CDR3 is TGTGCCAGCAGTTTAGTACACCCCAGGGAGACCCAGTACTTC.

This rearrangement joins TRBV29-1 to TRBJ2-3; D ambiguous. V was trimmed by 6 bases and J by 11 bases, leaving 18 bases between them. This CDR3 has 12 amino acids. Germline V lookup: CDR1 SQVTM, CDR2 ANQGSEA. CDR3 DNA sequence: TGCAGCGTGGTGACGGCCCAGTCGGGGCAGTATTTT. It translates to CSVVTAQSGQYF.

This clonotype was counted a few times. V is TRBV12-3 or TRBV12-4 and J is TRBJ2-7, with 8 nucleotides matching TRBD2. The CDR3 loop spans 15 amino acids. V lost 6 bases to trimming and J lost 4 bases; unmatched junction nucleotides: 11. This CDR3 is CASSLNRGGPYEQYF. As DNA, the CDR3 is TGTGCCAGCAGCCTCAATCGGGGGGGCCCTTACGAGCAGTACTTC.

The chain links TRBV29-1 to TRBJ2-2; D unresolved. Trimming took off 4 bases at V and 5 bases at J, with 8 bases between the two ends. The CDR3 consists of 12 residues. The germline V gene encodes CDR1 SQVTM and CDR2 ANQGSEA. CDR3 sequence: CSVGGLTGELFF. The CDR3 bases are TGCAGCGTTGGTGGATTAACCGGGGAGCTGTTTTTT.

This clonotype was counted a few times. This chain links TRBV20-1 with TRBJ2-1; possible D gene TRBD2, 7 bases. With 3 bases removed from V and 4 bases from J, the gap between germline ends came to 22 bases. The CDR3 is 17 amino acids. Germline CDR1 DFQATT, CDR2 SNEGSKA (reference sequence). The CDR3, as DNA: TGCAGTGCTAGTGTTGTTTGGGGGGGCGAGATTTACAATGAGCAGTTCTTC. Its protein is CSASVVWGGEIYNEQFF.

The chain uses TRBV20-1 and TRBJ1-5; no definite D call. V was trimmed by 1 base and J by 5 bases, leaving 6 bases between them. This CDR3 comprises 12 residues. Germline loops: CDR1 DFQATT, CDR2 SNEGSKA (reference sequence). The CDR3 DNA reads TGCAGTGCTAGAGTGGCAGATCAGCCCCAGCATTTT. Its protein product is CSARVADQPQHF.

This clonotype has only a few counts. The chain links TRBV12-3 or TRBV12-4 to TRBJ1-5, with D unresolved. The CDR3 has 13 amino acids. The V end was cut by 6 bases, the J end by 7 bases, with 13 bases between. The CDR3 sequence: CASSRRSYQPQHF. CDR3 in DNA: TGTGCCAGCAGCCGCCGCAGCTACCAGCCCCAGCATTTT.

The V call is TRBV2, the J call TRBJ2-3, with TRBD1 as a possible D gene (5 bases). V lost 6 bases and J lost 3, with 13 bases in between. The CDR3 is 14 amino acids. Germline assignment: CDR1 SNHLY and CDR2 FYNNEI. The CDR3 nucleotides read TGTGCCAGCAGGCTAGGGGTGGGGACAGATACGCAGTATTTT. Residues: CASRLGVGTDTQYF.

This chain uses TRBV29-1 with TRBJ2-1; the match to TRBD2 covers 9 bases. The V gene's germline CDR1 is SQVTM and CDR2 ANQGSEA. The CDR3 totals 14 residues. The J segment lost 6 bases and the V segment lost 7 bases, leaving 10 bases of the junction unmatched. CDR3 protein: CSALAGLPLNEQFF. Here the CDR3 DNA reads TGCAGCGCCCTAGCGGGGCTCCCCCTCAATGAGCAGTTCTTC.

The chain recombines TRBV9 with TRBJ2-2; D is unclear. This CDR3 is built from 15 residues. V shed 0 bases and J shed 2 bases, with 8 bases lying between them. Per germline, CDR1 SGDLS and CDR2 YYNGEE. This CDR3 reads CASSVVGPNTGELFF. The CDR3 DNA follows: TGTGCCAGCAGCGTAGTTGGACCTAACACCGGGGAGCTGTTTTTT. Full variable domain (rest looked up from reference TRBV9 and TRBJ2-2): DSGVTQTPKHLITATGQRVTLRCSPRSGDLSVYWYQQSLDQGLQFLIQYYNGEERAKGNILERFSAQQFPDLHSELNLSSLELGDSALYFCASSVVGPNTGELFFGEGSRLTVL.